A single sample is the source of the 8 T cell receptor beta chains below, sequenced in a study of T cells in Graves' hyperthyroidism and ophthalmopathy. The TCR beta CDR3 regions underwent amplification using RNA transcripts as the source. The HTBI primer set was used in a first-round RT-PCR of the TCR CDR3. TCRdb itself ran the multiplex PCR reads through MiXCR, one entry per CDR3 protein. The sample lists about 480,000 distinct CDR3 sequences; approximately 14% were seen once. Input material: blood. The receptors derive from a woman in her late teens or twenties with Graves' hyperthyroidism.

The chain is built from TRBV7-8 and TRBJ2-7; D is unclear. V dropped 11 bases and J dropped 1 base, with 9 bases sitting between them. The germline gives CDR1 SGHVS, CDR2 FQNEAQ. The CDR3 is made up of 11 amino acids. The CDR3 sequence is CADPGSYEQYF. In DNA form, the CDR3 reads TGTGCCGATCCGGGTTCCTACGAGCAGTACTTC.

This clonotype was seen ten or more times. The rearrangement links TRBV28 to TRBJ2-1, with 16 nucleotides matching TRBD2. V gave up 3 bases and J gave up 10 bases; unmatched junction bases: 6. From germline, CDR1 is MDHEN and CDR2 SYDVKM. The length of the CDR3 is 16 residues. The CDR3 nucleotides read TGTGCCAGCAGTTTGCCGGGACTAGCGGGAGGGTGGGAGCAGTTCTTC. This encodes CASSLPGLAGGWEQFF.

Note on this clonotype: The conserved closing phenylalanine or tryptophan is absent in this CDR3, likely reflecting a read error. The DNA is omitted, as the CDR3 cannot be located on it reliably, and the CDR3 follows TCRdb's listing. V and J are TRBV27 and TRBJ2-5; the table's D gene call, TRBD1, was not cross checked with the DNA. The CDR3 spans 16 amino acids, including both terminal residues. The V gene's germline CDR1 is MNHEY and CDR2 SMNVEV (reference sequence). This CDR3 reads CASRPRSGRGNSWEYV.

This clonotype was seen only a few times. In DNA form, the CDR3 reads TGTGCCAGCAGCCAACCGACAGTGTGGGAGACCCAGTACTTC. It translates to CASSQPTVWETQYF. The gene calls are TRBV14 and TRBJ2-5; TRBD1 might be the D (5 bases). Trimming left V 2 bases short and J 5 bases short, with 12 bases between. Germline lookup yields CDR1 SGHDN and CDR2 FVKESK. The CDR3 extends over 14 amino acids.

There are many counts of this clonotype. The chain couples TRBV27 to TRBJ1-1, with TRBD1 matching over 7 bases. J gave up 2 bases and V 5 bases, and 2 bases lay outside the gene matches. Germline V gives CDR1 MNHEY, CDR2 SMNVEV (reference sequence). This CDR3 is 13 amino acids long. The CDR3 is CASSDRVNTEAFF. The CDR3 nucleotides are TGTGCCAGCAGTGACAGGGTAAACACTGAAGCTTTCTTT.

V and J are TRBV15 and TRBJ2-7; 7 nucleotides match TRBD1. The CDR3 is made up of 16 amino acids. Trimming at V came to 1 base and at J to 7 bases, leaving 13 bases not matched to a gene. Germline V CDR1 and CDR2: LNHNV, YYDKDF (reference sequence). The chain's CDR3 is CATSRARDRGRGEQYF. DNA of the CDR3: TGTGCCACCAGCAGAGCCCGGGACAGAGGCCGCGGGGAGCAGTACTTC.

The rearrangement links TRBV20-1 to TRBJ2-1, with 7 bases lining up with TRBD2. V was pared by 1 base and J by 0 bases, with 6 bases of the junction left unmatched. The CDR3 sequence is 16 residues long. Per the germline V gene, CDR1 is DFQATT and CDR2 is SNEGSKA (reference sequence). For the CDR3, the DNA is TGCAGTGCTAGAGGTGGCGGGAGAAGCTCCTACAATGAGCAGTTCTTC. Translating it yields CSARGGGRSSYNEQFF.

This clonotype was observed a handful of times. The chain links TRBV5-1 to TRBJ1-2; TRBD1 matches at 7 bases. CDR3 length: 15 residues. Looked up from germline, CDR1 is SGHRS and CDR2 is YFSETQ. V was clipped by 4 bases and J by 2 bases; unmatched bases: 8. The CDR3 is CASSTDVQGNYGYTF. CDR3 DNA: TGCGCCAGCAGCACGGACGTACAGGGGAACTATGGCTACACCTTC.